Listed below are T cell receptor beta chains from one sample, sequenced in a study of blood T cell repertoires in COVID-19. Some clones are missing from TCRdb's copy, which holds only in-frame ones; the method was immunoSEQ multiplex PCR. Altogether over 85,000 clones are present, 65% to 90% being singletons, with the ten largest covering around a sixth. The sequenced material came from peripheral blood. Receptor source: a woman of 80 years or more with acute or convalescent COVID-19. CDR3s include the opening cysteine and the closing phenylalanine or tryptophan. The D gene is left open where the match is weak. The size field is filled for only some rows; it gives once, few, many or a size class.

clone_size j_call v_call d_call cdr3_nt cdr3_aa
NA TRBJ1-4 TRBV7-9 TRBD1 TGTGCCAGCAGGGCCACCGGGACAGGAAGCCGAGCAACTAATGAAAAACTGTTTTTT CASRATGTGSRATNEKLFF
NA TRBJ2-7 TRBV12-3/TRBV12-4 NA TGTGCCAGCAGTGAGGAGGGGCAGGGCGGTAAGTACTTC CASSEEGQGGKYF
NA TRBJ2-7 TRBV27 NA TGTGCCAGCAGTTCCGACTTCTACGAGCAGTACTTC CASSSDFYEQYF
many TRBJ1-2 TRBV2 TRBD1 TGTGCCAGCATAGGACAGGGGGGAGATGGCTACACCTTC CASIGQGGDGYTF
NA TRBJ1-1 TRBV11-3 TRBD1 TGTGCCAGCAGCTTACTAGGACAGGGCACTGAAGCTTTCTTT CASSLLGQGTEAFF
NA TRBJ2-7 TRBV7-2 TRBD1 TGTGCCAGCAGCTTAAGACAGGGGGTCTATTACGAGCAGTACTTC CASSLRQGVYYEQYF
NA TRBJ2-2 TRBV2 TRBD1 TGTGCCAGCACCCTTGACAGGGCAGGCACCGGGGAGCTGTTTTTT CASTLDRAGTGELFF
NA TRBJ2-3 TRBV5-1 TRBD1 TGCGCCAGCAGCTCGACAGGGTCCGCAGATACGCAGTATTTT CASSSTGSADTQYF
NA TRBJ1-5 TRBV5-1 TRBD1 TGCGCCAGCAGCCTGACAGGGAGCAATCAGCCCCAGCATTTT CASSLTGSNQPQHF
NA TRBJ1-5 TRBV7-8 NA TGTGCCAGCAGCTTTCGGGATAGCAATCAGCCCCAGCATTTT CASSFRDSNQPQHF
few TRBJ2-1 TRBV3-1/TRBV3-2 TRBD1 TGTGCCAGCAGCCGGGACAGCCGGGAGCAGTTCTTC CASSRDSREQFF
few TRBJ2-3 TRBV19 NA TGTGCCAGTAGTCCCGACACAGGCTTCACAGATACGCAGTATTTT CASSPDTGFTDTQYF
NA TRBJ1-1 TRBV2 TRBD1 TGTGCCAGCAGCGCCGGGACAGGGCTCCTCCGGAACACTGAAGCTTTCTTT CASSAGTGLLRNTEAFF
NA TRBJ2-1 TRBV24-1 TRBD1 TGTGCCACCAGTGAGCCGACAGGGAACTCCTACAATGAGCAGTTCTTC CATSEPTGNSYNEQFF
NA TRBJ2-3 TRBV24-1 TRBD2 TGTGCCACCAGTGACCCGCTAGCGGGGGGTTCCACAGATACGCAGTATTTT CATSDPLAGGSTDTQYF
NA TRBJ2-3 TRBV5-1 NA TGCGCCAGCAGCTTACAGGGCGTCACAGATACGCAGTATTTT CASSLQGVTDTQYF
NA TRBJ1-5 TRBV6-1 TRBD1 TGTGCCAGCACCCCTCGACAGGGCAAGCGGCAGCCCCAGCATTTT CASTPRQGKRQPQHF
NA TRBJ1-6 TRBV5-6 TRBD1 TGTGCCAGCAGCTTGTTTCAGGGGGTGTATTCACCCCTCCACTTT CASSLFQGVYSPLHF
NA TRBJ1-2 TRBV2 NA TGTGCCAGCAGAGCCCGGGTCCCCGTTGGAGGCTACACCTTC CASRARVPVGGYTF
NA TRBJ2-7 TRBV11-2 NA TGTGCCAGCAGCTTAGATTACCCGGGGGTGGGGTACGAGCAGTACTTC CASSLDYPGVGYEQYF
NA TRBJ2-1 TRBV3-1/TRBV3-2 TRBD1 TGTGCCAGCAGCCCGACAGGGTGGGCCTACAATGAGCAGTTCTTC CASSPTGWAYNEQFF
NA TRBJ2-3 TRBV7-2 NA TGTGCCAGCAGCTTCTCGACAGATACGCAGTATTTT CASSFSTDTQYF
NA TRBJ2-3 TRBV5-6 TRBD1 TGTGCCAGCAGCTTATATAGGACAGGGACTGCCACAGATACGCAGTATTTT CASSLYRTGTATDTQYF
NA TRBJ2-7 TRBV6-5 TRBD1 TGTGCCAGCAGTTACCTCCCGACAGGGACGTACGAGCAGTACTTC CASSYLPTGTYEQYF
NA TRBJ1-1 TRBV27 NA TGTGCCAGCAGTCGACAGACAGGCCACACTGAAGCTTTCTTT CASSRQTGHTEAFF
NA TRBJ1-6 TRBV18 NA TGTGCCAGCTCCCCAGGGCCCGGGGGAAATTCACCCCTCCACTTT CASSPGPGGNSPLHF
once TRBJ1-5 TRBV5-7 NA TGTGCCAGCAGCTTGCCCTACCCGGGAATTAGCAATCAGCCCCAGCATTTT CASSLPYPGISNQPQHF
NA TRBJ1-1 TRBV5-6 NA TGTGCCAGCAGCCCCCAACAGGGTCTTGGAAACACTGAAGCTTTCTTT CASSPQQGLGNTEAFF
NA TRBJ2-7 TRBV5-1 NA TGCGCCAGCAGCTACAACAGCTACGAGCAGTACTTC CASSYNSYEQYF
NA TRBJ1-4 TRBV5-1 NA TGCGCCAGCAGCTTCGAGGGAACTAATGAAAAACTGTTTTTT CASSFEGTNEKLFF
NA TRBJ1-2 TRBV10-3 NA TGTGCCATCAGTCCTCAGGGCGCCAGTGGCTACACCTTC CAISPQGASGYTF
NA TRBJ2-7 TRBV5-6 NA TGTGCCAGCAGCTTATCCAGGGACGAGCAGTACTTC CASSLSRDEQYF
NA TRBJ2-1 TRBV28 TRBD2 TGTGCCACAGAGGGTGCCCGGGGGGGCCCCTATGAGCAGTTCTTC CATEGARGGPYEQFF
NA TRBJ1-3 TRBV24-1 NA TGTGCCACCCCTGGAGTACCTGGAAACACCATATATTTT CATPGVPGNTIYF
NA TRBJ2-5 TRBV5-1 NA TGCGCCAGCAGCTTGGTTGGGGCACGAGAGACCCAGTACTTC CASSLVGARETQYF
NA TRBJ1-5 TRBV19 NA TGTGCCAGTAGTATGTGGACATCTAGCAATCAGCCCCAGCATTTT CASSMWTSSNQPQHF
few TRBJ1-1 TRBV25-1 TRBD1 TGTGCCAGCAGTGATGGGAAACAGGGGGCGTCTGAAGCTTTCTTT CASSDGKQGASEAFF
few TRBJ2-1 TRBV12-3/TRBV12-4 NA TGTGCCAGCAGTTTCCTAGCCAATAATGAGCAGTTCTTC CASSFLANNEQFF
NA TRBJ2-5 TRBV11-3 TRBD1 TGTGCCAGCAGCTTAGAGGGACAGGGGGACGAGACCCAGTACTTC CASSLEGQGDETQYF
NA TRBJ2-5 TRBV24-1 TRBD1 TGTGCCACCAGTGGCACTGGACAGGGGCAAGAGACCCAGTACTTC CATSGTGQGQETQYF
NA TRBJ2-7 TRBV27 TRBD1 TGTGCCAGCACCACAGGGACAGGCGCGGAGGGCGAGCAGTACTTC CASTTGTGAEGEQYF
NA TRBJ1-5 TRBV19 NA TGTGCCAGTAGTATGGGGGCCATTCAGCCCCAGCATTTT CASSMGAIQPQHF
NA TRBJ2-7 TRBV7-9 TRBD1 TGTGCCAGCAGCCCTGGCCGGGACAGGTTAAGAGGTGGCTACGAGCAGTACTTC CASSPGRDRLRGGYEQYF
NA TRBJ2-7 TRBV12-3/TRBV12-4 NA TGTGCCAGCAGGGACAGTAGCTACGAGCAGTACTTC CASRDSSYEQYF
NA TRBJ2-7 TRBV5-4 TRBD1 TGTGCCAGCAGCGAGTCCCGGGACAGGGGGACTTACGAGCAGTACTTC CASSESRDRGTYEQYF